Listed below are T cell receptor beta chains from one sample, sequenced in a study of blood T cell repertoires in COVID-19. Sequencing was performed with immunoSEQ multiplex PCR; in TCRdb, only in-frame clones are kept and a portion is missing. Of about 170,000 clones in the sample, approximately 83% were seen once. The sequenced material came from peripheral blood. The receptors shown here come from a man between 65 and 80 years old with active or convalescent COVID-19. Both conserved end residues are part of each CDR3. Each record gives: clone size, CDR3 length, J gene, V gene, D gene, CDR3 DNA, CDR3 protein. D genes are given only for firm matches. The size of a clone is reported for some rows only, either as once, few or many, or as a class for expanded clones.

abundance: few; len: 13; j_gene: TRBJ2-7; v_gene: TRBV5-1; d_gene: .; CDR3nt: TGCGCCAGCAGCTATGATGCGCCGGACGAGCAGTACTTC; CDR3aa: CASSYDAPDEQYF
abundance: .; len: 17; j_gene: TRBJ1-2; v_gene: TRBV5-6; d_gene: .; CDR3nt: TGTGCCAGCAGCTCAGATACAGGTGGTTCGTTATACTATGGCTACACCTTC; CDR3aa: CASSSDTGGSLYYGYTF
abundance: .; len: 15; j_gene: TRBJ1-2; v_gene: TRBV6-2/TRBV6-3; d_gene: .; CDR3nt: TGTGCCAGCAGTTACCCACGTTTAGCAAGGGGTGGCTACACCTTC; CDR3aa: CASSYPRLARGGYTF
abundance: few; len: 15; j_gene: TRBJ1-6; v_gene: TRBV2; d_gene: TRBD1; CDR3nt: TGTGCCAGCAGTGAACTAGGACAGGGGCATTCACCCCTCCACTTT; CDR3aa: CASSELGQGHSPLHF
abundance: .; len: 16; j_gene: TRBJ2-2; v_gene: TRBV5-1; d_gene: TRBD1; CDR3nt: TGCGCCAGCAGCTACCCGAGACAGGGGGGCACCGGGGAGCTGTTTTTT; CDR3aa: CASSYPRQGGTGELFF
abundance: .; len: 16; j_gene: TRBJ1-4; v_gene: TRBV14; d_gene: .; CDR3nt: TGTGCCAGCAGCCAAGATTACGGTCATCCTAATGAAAAACTGTTTTTT; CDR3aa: CASSQDYGHPNEKLFF
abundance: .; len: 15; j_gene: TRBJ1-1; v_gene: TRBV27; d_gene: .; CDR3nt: TGTGCCAGCAGTCCCCTGGGCCGACAGAACACTGAAGCTTTCTTT; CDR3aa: CASSPLGRQNTEAFF
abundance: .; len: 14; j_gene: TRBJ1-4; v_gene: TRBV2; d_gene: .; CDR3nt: TGTGCCAGCAGCGGAACAAGGGGAGGAGAAAAACTGTTTTTT; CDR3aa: CASSGTRGGEKLFF
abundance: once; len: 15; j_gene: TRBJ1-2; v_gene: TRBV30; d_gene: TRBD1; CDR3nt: TGTGCCTGGAGATTAACAGGGGGGGCAAACTATGGCTACACCTTC; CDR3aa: CAWRLTGGANYGYTF
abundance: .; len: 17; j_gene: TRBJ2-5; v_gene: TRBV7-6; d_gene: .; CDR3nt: TGTGCCAGCAGTCAGGCAGGATGGGGGCTATCAGGAGAGACCCAGTACTTC; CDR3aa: CASSQAGWGLSGETQYF
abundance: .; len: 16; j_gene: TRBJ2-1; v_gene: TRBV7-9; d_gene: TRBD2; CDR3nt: TGTGCCAGCAGCGCCAGCGGGGCAAGCTCCTACAATGAGCAGTTCTTC; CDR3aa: CASSASGASSYNEQFF
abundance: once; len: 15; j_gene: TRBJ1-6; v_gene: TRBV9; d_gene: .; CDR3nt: TGTGCCAGCAGCGTAGAAAGTCAGGGTAATTCACCCCTCCACTTT; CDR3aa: CASSVESQGNSPLHF
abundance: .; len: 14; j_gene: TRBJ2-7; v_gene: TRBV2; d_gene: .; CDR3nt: TGTGCCAGCAGTCCTAACCAACCAGGGGAAGAGCAGTACTTC; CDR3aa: CASSPNQPGEEQYF
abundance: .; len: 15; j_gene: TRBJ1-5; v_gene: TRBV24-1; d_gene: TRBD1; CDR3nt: TGTGCCACCAGTGACCGGACAGGAGCTAATCAGCCCCAGCATTTT; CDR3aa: CATSDRTGANQPQHF
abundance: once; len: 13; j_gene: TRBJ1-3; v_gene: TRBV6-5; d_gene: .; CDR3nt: TGTGCCAGCACCACTTATAATCTAAACACCATATATTTT; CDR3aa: CASTTYNLNTIYF